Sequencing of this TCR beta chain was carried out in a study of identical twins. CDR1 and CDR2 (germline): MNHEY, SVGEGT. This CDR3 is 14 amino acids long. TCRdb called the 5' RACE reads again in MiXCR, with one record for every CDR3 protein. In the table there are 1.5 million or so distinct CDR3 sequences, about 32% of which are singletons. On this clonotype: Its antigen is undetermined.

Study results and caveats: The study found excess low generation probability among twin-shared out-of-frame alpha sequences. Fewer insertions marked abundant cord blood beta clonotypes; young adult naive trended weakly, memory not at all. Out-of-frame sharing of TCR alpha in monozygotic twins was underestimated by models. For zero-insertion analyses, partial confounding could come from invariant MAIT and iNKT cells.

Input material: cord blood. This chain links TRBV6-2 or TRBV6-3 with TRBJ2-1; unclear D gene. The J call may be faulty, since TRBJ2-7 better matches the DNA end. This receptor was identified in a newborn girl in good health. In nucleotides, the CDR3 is TGTGCCAGCACCCCCAGCTCAGTCTACAATGAGCAGTACTTC. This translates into CASTPSSVYNEQYF.